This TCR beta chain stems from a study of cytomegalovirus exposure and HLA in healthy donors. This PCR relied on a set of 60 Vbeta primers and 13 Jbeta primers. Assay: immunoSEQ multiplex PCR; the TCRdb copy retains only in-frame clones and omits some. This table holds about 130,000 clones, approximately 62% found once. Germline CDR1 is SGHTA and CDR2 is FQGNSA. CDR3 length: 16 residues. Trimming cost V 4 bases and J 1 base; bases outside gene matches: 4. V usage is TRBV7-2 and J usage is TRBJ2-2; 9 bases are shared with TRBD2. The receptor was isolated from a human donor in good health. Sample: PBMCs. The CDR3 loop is CASSSTSGLNTGELFF. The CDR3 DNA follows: TGTGCCAGCAGCTCGACTAGCGGCCTGAACACCGGGGAGCTGTTTTTT.